The next 19 T cell receptor beta chains were all read from a single sample in a study of blood T cells in healthy people across ages. PCR was performed a second time for 7 to 11 cycles using a sample-barcoded 5' primer and a J-beta primer mix. MiXCR was run by TCRdb on the 5' RACE reads, yielding one entry per CDR3 protein. The table records roughly 730,000 distinct CDR3 sequences, 56% of them present only once. The sample consisted of blood. These receptors came from a man aged 35 to 55 in good health.

The chain is built from TRBV4-3 and TRBJ1-4; the D is unclear. The germline V gene has CDR1 LGHNA and CDR2 YSLEER. Trimming shortened V by 2 bases and J by 8 bases, and 9 bases separated the two germline ends. This CDR3 contains 13 residues. In DNA form, the CDR3 reads TGCGCCAGCAGCCAACGCGGGTCGGAAAAACTGTTTTTT. Translation gives CASSQRGSEKLFF.

In its sample, this clonotype was seen many times. This rearrangement joins TRBV5-1 to TRBJ2-5; TRBD2 matches at 10 bases. The junction had 8 bases not matched to a gene; V was cut back by 3 bases and J by 3 bases. Germline CDR1 reads SGHRS; CDR2 reads YFSETQ. The CDR3 is made up of 16 amino acids. DNA of the CDR3: TGCGCCAGCAGCTCCCCGGACGGACTAGCGGAAGAGACCCAGTACTTC. Its protein is CASSSPDGLAEETQYF.

The V gene is TRBV14, the J gene TRBJ2-2; D not resolved. Germline V gene data show CDR1 as SGHDN and CDR2 as FVKESK. Trimming removed 1 base from V and 4 bases from J, with 7 bases in between. CDR3 size: 14 residues. CDR3 sequence: CASSQGVPTGELFF. CDR3 coding DNA: TGTGCCAGCAGCCAAGGGGTCCCCACCGGGGAGCTGTTTTTT.

The chain links TRBV4-2 to TRBJ2-1; no firm D call. The ends were cut back, 3 bases at V and 9 bases at J, with 3 bases in the middle. The germline CDR1 and CDR2 sequences are LGHNA and YNFKEQ. CDR3 size: 10 residues. The chain's CDR3 is CASSQTEQFF. The CDR3 DNA reads TGTGCCAGCAGCCAGACTGAGCAGTTCTTC.

The chain has TRBV7-2 and TRBJ2-1, with 9 bases identical to TRBD2. V was pared by 6 bases and J by 5 bases, with 8 bases of the junction left unmatched. Germline values: CDR1 SGHTA, CDR2 FQGNSA. The CDR3 covers 15 residues. For the CDR3, the DNA is TGTGCCAGCAGTCAAAGAGCGGGAGGCAACAATGAGCAGTTCTTC. Translating it yields CASSQRAGGNNEQFF. Complete variable domain (other parts from reference TRBV7-2 and TRBJ2-1): GAGVSQSPSNKVTEKGKDVELRCDPISGHTALYWYRQSLGQGLEFLIYFQGNSAPDKSGLPSDRFSAERTGGSVSTLTIQRTQQEDSAVYLCASSQRAGGNNEQFFGPGTRLTVL.

This clonotype came up a few times. V and J are TRBV6-5 and TRBJ2-3, with 9 bases matching TRBD1. V trimming: 2 bases; J trimming: 4 bases; junction bases outside the gene matches: 4. Per germline, CDR1 MNHEY and CDR2 SVGAGI. The CDR3 is 15 residues long. This CDR3 is CASSYGQGLADTQYF. The CDR3 nucleotides are TGTGCCAGCAGTTACGGACAGGGGTTGGCAGATACGCAGTATTTT.

This clonotype was observed once. The V call is TRBV20-1, the J call TRBJ2-4; either TRBD1 or TRBD2 may supply D (6 bases each). V dropped 6 bases and J dropped 2 bases, with 17 bases sitting between them. Germline CDR1 is DFQATT and CDR2 is SNEGSKA (reference sequence). The CDR3 is made up of 15 amino acids. The CDR3 here is CSARGDPVPKNIQYF. The CDR3 DNA reads as TGCAGTGCAAGGGGGGACCCCGTCCCCAAAAACATTCAGTACTTC.

DNA for the CDR3: TGCAGTGCTCGGGTCCCTAGCTCCTACGAGCAGTACTTC. Translating gives CSARVPSSYEQYF. This chain connects TRBV20-1 to TRBJ2-7; D uncertain. The CDR3 totals 13 residues. Trimming removed 5 bases at V and 0 bases at J, with 11 bases between. CDR1 is DFQATT and CDR2 is SNEGSKA in the germline V gene (reference sequence).

This sequence joins TRBV3-1 and TRBJ1-4, with D uncertain. From germline, CDR1 is LGHDT and CDR2 YNNKEL (reference sequence). The CDR3 contains 18 residues. V lost 4 bases to trimming and J lost 4 bases, with 22 bases between them. The CDR3 sequence is CASSPIPPSWESNEKLFF. CDR3 nucleotides: TGTGCCAGCAGCCCCATACCCCCTAGCTGGGAGAGTAATGAAAAACTGTTTTTT.

The chain joins TRBV5-5 to TRBJ2-1; 8 nucleotides line up with TRBD2. The CDR3 contains 15 residues. CDR1 is SGHKS, CDR2 YYEKEE, per germline (reference sequence). With V trimmed by 4 bases and J by 7 bases, 10 bases remained unmatched. The CDR3 bases are TGTGCCAGCAGCCCTTACGGGACTAGTTCGAATGAGCAGTTCTTC. Protein: CASSPYGTSSNEQFF.

In its sample, this clonotype was seen a few times. This chain uses TRBV5-6 with TRBJ2-1; 9 nucleotides agree with TRBD2. The CDR3 runs to 13 residues. Germline assignment: CDR1 SGHDT and CDR2 YYEEEE. The junction had 6 bases not matched to a gene; V was cut back by 4 bases and J by 10 bases. CDR3 residues: CASSQREAWEQFF. The CDR3 DNA follows: TGTGCCAGCAGCCAGCGGGAGGCCTGGGAGCAGTTCTTC.

This clonotype occurred many times. The V call is TRBV7-2, the J call TRBJ2-1; possibly TRBD2 for D (7 bases). The CDR3 length is 14 residues. V lost 5 bases and J 1 base, leaving 9 bases between the germline ends. CDR1 and CDR2 from the germline V gene are SGHTA and FQGNSA. In nucleotides, the CDR3 is TGTGCCAGCAGCGAGGGGGGGTCCTACAATGAGCAGTTCTTC. Protein product: CASSEGGSYNEQFF.

The V and J genes are TRBV28 and TRBJ2-7; 7 bases are a match to TRBD1. V was clipped by 7 bases and J by 3 bases; unmatched bases: 12. The CDR3 loop spans 15 amino acids. CDR1 and CDR2 from the germline V gene are MDHEN and SYDVKM. CDR3 region: CASKLRGTEDYEQYF. In nucleotides, the CDR3 is TGTGCCAGCAAGCTCAGGGGGACGGAGGACTACGAGCAGTACTTC.

This rearrangement joins TRBV6-2 or TRBV6-3 to TRBJ2-6; D remains ambiguous. The germline V gene encodes CDR1 MNHEY and CDR2 SVGEGT. The CDR3 runs to 15 residues. V lost 1 base and J 1 base, leaving 5 bases between the germline ends. CDR3 in amino acids: CASSYWGSGANVLTF. CDR3 coding DNA: TGTGCCAGCAGTTACTGGGGATCTGGGGCCAACGTCCTGACTTTC.

The chain combines TRBV7-2 with TRBJ1-6; D is unclear. V was clipped by 1 base and J by 7 bases, with 11 bases between them. Looked up from germline, CDR1 is SGHTA and CDR2 is FQGNSA. The CDR3 is 15 residues long. As DNA, the CDR3 is TGTGCCAGCAGCTTAGAGGTAGGGAGCAATTCACCCCTCCACTTT. Translation gives CASSLEVGSNSPLHF.

The V and J genes are TRBV7-2 and TRBJ2-5; TRBD1 might be the D (6 bases). This CDR3 region has 14 residues. Germline CDR1 is SGHTA and CDR2 is FQGNSA. The germline V and J ends were trimmed by 1 base and 4 bases, with 10 bases remaining between them. The CDR3 region has the DNA TGTGCCAGCAGCTTAGTTCCCAGGGGAGAGACCCAGTACTTC. This gives the protein CASSLVPRGETQYF.

V usage is TRBV15 and J usage is TRBJ2-1; 11 bases match TRBD2. There are 16 residues in the CDR3. Germline trimming cut 11 bases from V and 7 bases from J; bases unmatched to any gene: 16. Per the germline V gene, CDR1 is LNHNV and CDR2 is YYDKDF (reference sequence). This chain's CDR3 is CAAKKTTSGSVNEQFF. As DNA, the CDR3 is TGTGCCGCAAAAAAGACAACTAGCGGGAGTGTTAATGAGCAGTTCTTC.

This clonotype was picked up a small number of times. This chain links TRBV29-1 with TRBJ2-5; D unclear. Per germline, CDR1 SQVTM and CDR2 ANQGSEA. This CDR3 is built from 16 residues. Trimming cost V 3 bases and J 5 bases, with 22 bases left between them. In DNA, the CDR3 is TGCAGCGTTGACTCGTCCCACCACACCCCCGGGGAGACCCAGTACTTC. Translating it yields CSVDSSHHTPGETQYF.

V usage is TRBV28 and J usage is TRBJ2-7, with D unresolved. This CDR3 is built from 14 residues. V was clipped by 2 bases and J by 0 bases, with 8 bases between them. The germline V gene encodes CDR1 MDHEN and CDR2 SYDVKM. CDR3 bases: TGTGCCAGCAGTTTACTCCCAGACTCCTACGAGCAGTACTTC. It codes for CASSLLPDSYEQYF.